This T cell receptor beta chain was sequenced in a study of shared T cell receptors in the human thymus (dated by TCRdb to about 2021). Concerning the study at large: The study investigated the way shared, self-reactive T-cell receptor alpha chains are produced in the human thymus.

In the germline V gene, CDR1 corresponds to LGHNA and CDR2 to YSLEER. Including the terminal cysteine and phenylalanine, the CDR3 comprises 15 residues. Kept here is only the CDR3 DNA, which spans 45 bases and is read in frame from base 1. Trimming accounts for 0 bases at V and 6 bases at J, while the number of junction bases matched to no gene is 7. In the case of this clone: Its binding antigen is unknown. No base quality values were provided; no much bigger clone lies one nucleotide off.

Receptor libraries were prepared by the immunoSEQ multiplex PCR assay. TCRdb holds this immuneACCESS table with in-frame rearrangements only. Some clones are missing; in checked studies, unresolved V genes explain under half, and the rest has no known cause. In all, the sample holds 640,000 or so clones, and over 75% of those were seen once. Roughly 0.0089% of the sample is taken by the ten largest. These data were also filed under a second study, of human thymus T cells. Drawing on the second study: Donors were immunologically healthy infants undergoing open corrective cardiac surgery for congenital heart defects in Finland. Thymus tissue was collected as surgical resects that were removed during corrective cardiac surgery. Biased V and J gene segment usage appeared to be present in both thymic and peripheral blood repertoires. The related research reported highly overlapping thymic TCR repertoires among unrelated individuals. TCR alpha and beta repertoires from roughly eight infant thymus samples and a few related peripheral blood samples were characterized in the study. Donor ages ranged from roughly 6 to 250 days, and the cohort comprised 5 to 7 male and two female infants. Thymocytes were freed from the tissue by mechanical means and kept at -70 degrees C as pellets of roughly 9.5-31 million cells. A QIAsymphony instrument was used to extract genomic DNA from the frozen cell pellets. The immunoSEQ multiplex PCR assay was used to amplify the TCRB and TCRAD loci from a standardized quantity of quality-controlled genomic DNA. Amplicons spanned the V(D)J region at a length sufficient to cover the CDR3 and identify V and J genes. Through the commercial immunoSEQ service, the amplicons were sequenced on an Illumina platform. Primer bias and sequencing errors were corrected using previously described methods, and TCRAD and TCRB definitions followed the IMGT database. The repertoires were analysed using immunoSEQ Analyzer 3.0 and VDJTools for basic statistics, V/J segment usage, diversity estimates, rarefaction and pairwise overlap. To estimate diversity, the Chao1, ChaoE, Efron-Thisted, Shannon and inverse Simpson indices were applied, and diversity was also estimated on datasets down-sampled to the smallest sample. For repertoire overlap, CDR3 nucleotide sequence, V gene and J gene had to match strictly, and clustering was done by Jaccard-based multidimensional scaling. On average, thymus samples gave around 880,000 unique TCRB clonotypes, whereas blood samples gave about 92,000.

The receptor's source is a boy less than two years old with a congenital heart defect. Donor details come from another sample of the same person, matched by shared clones. Material: thymocytes. The chain was built from TRBV4-3 and TRBJ2-7; 8 central nucleotides agree with TRBD1. The bases read TGCGCCAGCAGCCAAGATCCAGGGACAGGAGGCGAGCAGTACTTC. This encodes CASSQDPGTGGEQYF.